This is a list of T cell receptor beta chains from one sample in a study of T cell responses to AZD1222 COVID-19 vaccine. The protocol was immunoSEQ multiplex PCR, while the TCRdb copy is restricted to in-frame clones and leaves out a portion. The repertoire has about 190,000 clones, about 94% of them found once; the top ten carry about 9.3%. The sequencing used peripheral blood, collected on day 0 of AZD1222 vaccination. Receptors originate from an adult in good health. The CDR3 runs from the conserved cysteine through the conserved F or W. The D gene is left open where the match is weak. Size is omitted from some rows. Given values are once, few, many or a class for expanded clones.

clone size	CDR3 length	V gene	D gene	J gene	CDR3 DNA	CDR3 protein
.	12	TRBV29-1	.	TRBJ1-5	TGCAGCGTTGGGGACAACGATCAGCCCCAGCATTTT	CSVGDNDQPQHF
.	15	TRBV5-6	.	TRBJ2-3	TGTGCCAGCAGCCCGGAGGCGGGCCGCACAGATACGCAGTATTTT	CASSPEAGRTDTQYF
.	13	TRBV12-3/TRBV12-4	TRBD1	TRBJ2-1	TGTGCCAGCAGTTTGGGGACAGGGACTGAGCAGTTCTTC	CASSLGTGTEQFF
.	11	TRBV4-3	.	TRBJ2-2	TGCGCCAGCAGCCAAGCCGGGGAGCTGTTTTTT	CASSQAGELFF
.	14	TRBV5-3	.	TRBJ1-2	TGTGCCAGAAGCTTAACAGGTCTAAACTATGGCTACACCTTC	CARSLTGLNYGYTF
.	14	TRBV5-1	TRBD2	TRBJ2-1	TGCGCCAGCAGCTTAGGAGCGGGAGGCCATGAGCAGTTCTTC	CASSLGAGGHEQFF
.	15	TRBV10-3	TRBD2	TRBJ2-1	TGTGCCATCAGTGAGCGGACTAGTATCTACAATGAGCAGTTCTTC	CAISERTSIYNEQFF
once	14	TRBV19	TRBD1	TRBJ2-3	TGTGCCAGTAGACTTCAGGGGGCAACAGATACGCAGTATTTT	CASRLQGATDTQYF
.	15	TRBV15	.	TRBJ2-1	TGTGCCACCAGCAGAGACAAGGGTCGGTACAATGAGCAGTTCTTC	CATSRDKGRYNEQFF
.	14	TRBV6-4	.	TRBJ1-5	TGTGCCAGCGCGCCTCAGGGACTCAATCAGCCCCAGCATTTT	CASAPQGLNQPQHF
.	18	TRBV11-2	TRBD1	TRBJ2-7	TGTGCCAGCAGCTTACAGGCCGGGACAGGGCCCAGGTCGTACGAGCAGTACTTC	CASSLQAGTGPRSYEQYF
.	13	TRBV29-1	.	TRBJ1-4	TGCAGCGCCCTGGGATGGAGGGATGAAAAACTGTTTTTT	CSALGWRDEKLFF
.	14	TRBV11-2	.	TRBJ1-5	TGTGCCAGCAGCTTAGGTCAGGGCAATCAGCCCCAGCATTTT	CASSLGQGNQPQHF
.	15	TRBV7-2	.	TRBJ1-1	TGTGCCAGCAGCTTGGGAGGCCAGGGGAACACTGAAGCTTTCTTT	CASSLGGQGNTEAFF
.	15	TRBV7-9	.	TRBJ2-5	TGTGCCAGCAACCGTTCCGGAACAGGGCTGGAGACCCAGTACTTC	CASNRSGTGLETQYF
once	16	TRBV7-8	.	TRBJ2-2	TGTGCCAGCAGCTTAGTGGCAGGGTGGGCCACCGGGGAGCTGTTTTTT	CASSLVAGWATGELFF
.	14	TRBV15	.	TRBJ1-1	TGTGCCACCAGCAGAGATTGGGGGTACACTGAAGCTTTCTTT	CATSRDWGYTEAFF
once	13	TRBV3-1/TRBV3-2	.	TRBJ1-2	TGTGCCAGCACTACCTCGAGAGGGGATGGCTACACCTTC	CASTTSRGDGYTF
.	13	TRBV12-3/TRBV12-4	.	TRBJ2-2	TGTGCCAGCAGCTTGGGGACGCCCGGGGAGCTGTTTTTT	CASSLGTPGELFF
.	14	TRBV23-1	.	TRBJ1-2	TGCGCCAGCAGTCACTCGGCGGGGGGCAATGGCTACACCTTC	CASSHSAGGNGYTF
few	15	TRBV6-2/TRBV6-3	.	TRBJ2-5	TGTGCCAGCAGTCCAAGACTATTGTACCAAGAGACCCAGTACTTC	CASSPRLLYQETQYF
.	15	TRBV6-5	TRBD1	TRBJ1-1	TGTGCCAGCAGTCCCTTAGGACAGGCGACGACTGAAGCTTTCTTT	CASSPLGQATTEAFF
.	15	TRBV5-1	TRBD2	TRBJ2-1	TGCGCCAGCAGCGCTCCGGGACTAGCGCCGGATGAGCAGTTCTTC	CASSAPGLAPDEQFF
.	14	TRBV6-5	.	TRBJ1-1	TGTGCCAGCAGTTCCCGGGGGTTGAACACTGAAGCTTTCTTT	CASSSRGLNTEAFF
.	15	TRBV19	TRBD1	TRBJ1-5	TGTGCCAGTAGTATAGGGACAGGGATCAATCAGCCCCAGCATTTT	CASSIGTGINQPQHF
.	13	TRBV6-1	.	TRBJ1-6	TGTGCCAGCAGTGAAGCTCGGGCCCCACCCCTCCACTTT	CASSEARAPPLHF
.	12	TRBV5-1	.	TRBJ2-5	TGCGCCAGCAGCTTGCAGGGGGAGACCCAGTACTTC	CASSLQGETQYF
once	13	TRBV5-4	.	TRBJ2-7	TGTGCCAGCAGCGCAGACAGGACCTACGAGCAGTACTTC	CASSADRTYEQYF
.	15	TRBV7-2	.	TRBJ1-5	TGTGCCAGCAGCCGGGCTGGGACTAGCAATCAGCCCCAGCATTTT	CASSRAGTSNQPQHF
.	13	TRBV12-3/TRBV12-4	.	TRBJ2-1	TGTGCCAGCAGAAGCGGTGCCTACAATGAGCAGTTCTTC	CASRSGAYNEQFF
.	15	TRBV2	.	TRBJ1-5	TGTGCCACCAGGATCGGGGGAAATAGCAATCAGCCCCAGCATTTT	CATRIGGNSNQPQHF
.	13	TRBV7-3	TRBD1	TRBJ2-5	TGTGCCAGCAGCCCAGGGGGCGGGACTCCCCAGTACTTC	CASSPGGGTPQYF
.	12	TRBV9	.	TRBJ2-2	TGTGCCAGCAGCGAGGGCCACGGGGAGCTGTTTTTT	CASSEGHGELFF
.	14	TRBV10-3	.	TRBJ2-1	TGTGCCATCAGTGACCGCGCGGTTAACAATGAGCAGTTCTTC	CAISDRAVNNEQFF
.	11	TRBV28	.	TRBJ1-2	TGTGCCAGCAGCCGTATCTGGGGCTACACCTTC	CASSRIWGYTF
.	13	TRBV7-6	.	TRBJ2-2	TGTGCCAGCAGCCCTTCTGGCACCGGGGAGCTGTTTTTT	CASSPSGTGELFF
.	18	TRBV4-1	.	TRBJ1-2	TGCGCCAGCAGCCACACCCAAAGGGAAAGACGTGATAACTATGGCTACACCTTC	CASSHTQRERRDNYGYTF
.	13	TRBV2	.	TRBJ2-7	TGTGCCAGCACCCTCGGGGGATCCTACGAGCAGTACTTC	CASTLGGSYEQYF
.	15	TRBV7-6	.	TRBJ2-7	TGTGCCAGCAGCTTAGTAGGGCTCCGGACAAGCGAGCAGTACTTC	CASSLVGLRTSEQYF
few	17	TRBV4-2	TRBD1	TRBJ2-2	TGTGCCAGCAGCCATCCCGGAGGTACAGGGGACACCGGGGAGCTGTTTTTT	CASSHPGGTGDTGELFF
.	12	TRBV30	TRBD2	TRBJ2-1	TGTGCCTGGGGACTAGCGCACAATGAGCAGTTCTTC	CAWGLAHNEQFF